This is a list of T cell receptor beta chains from one sample in a study of T cells in Graves' hyperthyroidism and ophthalmopathy. TCRdb analysed the multiplex PCR reads with MiXCR anew, one entry per CDR3 protein. In the table there are 750,000 to 900,000 distinct CDR3 sequences, 38% of which are singletons. The sequenced material came from blood. The receptor source for this set is a man aged 18 to 29 with Graves' hyperthyroidism. Both conserved end residues are part of each CDR3. The D gene is left open where the match is weak. Rows give clone size only sometimes, using once, few, many, or a class for an expanded clone.

NA | TRBJ1-1 | many | TRBV29-1 | CSVEVGADTEAFF | TGCAGCGTTGAGGTAGGGGCCGACACTGAAGCTTTCTTT
TRBD1 | TRBJ1-2 | many | TRBV7-2 | CASSLAAGQGSGYTF | TGTGCCAGCAGCTTAGCGGCGGGACAGGGGTCCGGCTACACCTTC
TRBD1 | TRBJ1-3 | NA | TRBV12-3/TRBV12-4 | CASSPDRGEAGNTIYF | TGTGCCAGCAGCCCGGACAGGGGCGAGGCTGGAAACACCATATATTTT
NA | TRBJ2-5 | NA | TRBV7-9 | CASSPLSGQETQYF | TGCGCCAGCAGCCCCCTATCCGGGCAAGAGACCCAGTACTTC
NA | TRBJ2-5 | NA | TRBV25-1 | CASSTNGETQYF | TGTGCCAGCAGTACAAATGGGGAGACCCAGTACTTC
TRBD2 | TRBJ2-7 | NA | TRBV25-1 | CASSTRDVEREPSYEQYF | TGTGCCAGCAGCACACGGGATGTAGAGCGGGAGCCTTCCTACGAGCAGTACTTC
NA | TRBJ1-6 | many | TRBV7-8 | CASSSSGRGNSPLHF | TGTGCCAGCAGCTCGTCGGGACGGGGAAATTCACCCCTCCACTTT
NA | TRBJ2-6 | NA | TRBV15 | CATSRDASGANVLTF | TGTGCCACCAGCAGAGATGCGTCTGGGGCCAACGTCCTGACTTTC
TRBD2 | TRBJ2-7 | many | TRBV29-1 | CSCESGRPGEQYF | TGCAGCTGCGAGAGCGGGAGGCCGGGCGAGCAGTACTTC
TRBD1 | TRBJ1-1 | NA | TRBV29-1 | CSDIHGTGVDTEAFF | TGCAGCGACATACACGGGACAGGGGTGGACACTGAAGCTTTCTTT
NA | TRBJ2-6 | many | TRBV14 | CASSENSGANVLTF | TGTGCCAGCTCCGAGAACTCTGGGGCCAACGTCCTGACTTTC
NA | TRBJ1-5 | many | TRBV5-1 | CASSPDSNQPQHF | TGTGCCAGCAGCCCGGATAGCAATCAGCCCCAGCATTTT
NA | TRBJ2-5 | NA | TRBV6-5 | CASSYGGALGQETQYF | TGTGCCAGCAGTTACGGCGGGGCCCTTGGCCAAGAGACCCAGTACTTC
NA | TRBJ1-2 | NA | TRBV6-5 | CASVEPNYGYTF | TGTGCCAGCGTCGAACCTAACTATGGCTACACCTTC
NA | TRBJ2-7 | NA | TRBV20-1 | CSARKSEQYF | TGCAGTGCTAGGAAATCAGAGCAGTACTTC
NA | TRBJ1-4 | NA | TRBV7-9 | CASSISTREKLFF | TGTGCCAGCAGCATCTCAACTCGGGAAAAACTGTTTTTT
NA | TRBJ1-6 | few | TRBV12-3/TRBV12-4 | CASRGVWNSPLHF | TGTGCCAGCAGAGGGGTCTGGAATTCACCCCTCCACTTT
NA | TRBJ2-7 | many | TRBV29-1 | CSVDVSGVGEQYF | TGCAGCGTTGACGTTTCGGGGGTTGGGGAGCAGTACTTC
NA | TRBJ2-7 | many | TRBV29-1 | CSVERERPYEQYF | TGCAGCGTTGAAAGGGAGAGGCCCTACGAGCAGTACTTC
NA | TRBJ2-5 | many | TRBV9 | CASSVSVQATQYF | TGTGCCAGCAGCGTATCCGTACAGGCGACCCAGTACTTC
TRBD1 | TRBJ2-7 | NA | TRBV12-3/TRBV12-4 | CASSPRTGLSHEQYF | TGTGCCAGCAGTCCGCGGACAGGGCTAAGTCACGAGCAGTACTTC
NA | TRBJ2-6 | many | TRBV5-4 | CASSFHQANVLTF | TGTGCCAGCAGCTTCCATCAGGCCAACGTCCTGACTTTC
NA | TRBJ1-4 | NA | TRBV20-1 | CSARDDGGGEKLFF | TGCAGTGCTAGAGATGACGGCGGGGGGGAAAAACTGTTTTTT
TRBD1 | TRBJ1-1 | NA | TRBV6-4 | CASSVTGVSTEAFF | TGTGCCAGCAGTGTTACAGGGGTCAGCACTGAAGCTTTCTTT
NA | TRBJ1-1 | few | TRBV13 | CASSFYRTPEAFF | TGTGCCAGCAGCTTTTACAGGACCCCCGAAGCTTTCTTT
NA | TRBJ1-1 | NA | TRBV29-1 | CSDEPDRWGSEAFF | TGCAGTGACGAACCCGACAGGTGGGGGTCTGAAGCTTTCTTT
NA | TRBJ2-7 | many | TRBV25-1 | CASSGWNGDRELQYF | TGTGCCAGCAGTGGATGGAACGGGGACCGGGAGCTGCAGTACTTC
TRBD1 | TRBJ1-2 | once | TRBV29-1 | CSVAGGDSGNTF | TGCAGCGTGGCAGGGGGAGACTCTGGAAACACCTTC
TRBD1 | TRBJ1-6 | NA | TRBV10-2 | CASSDAGTGNLYNSPLHF | TGCGCCAGCAGTGACGCCGGGACAGGGAATCTTTATAATTCACCCCTCCACTTT